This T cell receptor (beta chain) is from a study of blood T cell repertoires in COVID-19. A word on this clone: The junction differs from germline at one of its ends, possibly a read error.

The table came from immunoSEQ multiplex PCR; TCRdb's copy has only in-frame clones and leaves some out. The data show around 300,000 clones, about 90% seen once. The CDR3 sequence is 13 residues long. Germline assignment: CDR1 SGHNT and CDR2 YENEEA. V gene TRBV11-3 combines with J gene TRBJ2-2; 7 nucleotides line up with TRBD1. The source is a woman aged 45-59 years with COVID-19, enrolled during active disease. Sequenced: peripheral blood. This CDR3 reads CASSLDHEGAAEF. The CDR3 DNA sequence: TGTGCCAGCAGCTTAGATCATGAGGGGGCGGCCGAGTTT.